A single sample gave rise to the 10 T cell receptor beta chains below, sequenced in a study of T cell repertoires in cytomegalovirus infection. MiXCR, applied by TCRdb to the reads, yields one record per CDR3 protein. This sample has almost 550,000 distinct CDR3 sequences, with 16% found just once. Sequencing used CD8+ T cells from PBMCs. The receptor set was obtained from a human donor in good health (CMV status not recorded). Some clones in this sample may be carry-over from other donors' samples.

The sample holds many counts of this clonotype. The gene calls are TRBV7-2 and TRBJ2-3; 10 positions match TRBD2. V shed 5 bases, J shed 2 bases, and the junction held 13 bases outside the gene matches. The germline CDR1 and CDR2 sequences are SGHTA and FQGNSA. The CDR3 totals 18 residues. The CDR3 is CASSLGLALGPNTDTQYF. CDR3 nucleotides: TGTGCCAGCAGCCTGGGACTAGCGCTAGGCCCCAACACAGATACGCAGTATTTT.

This clonotype was seen a few times. J is TRBJ1-3 and V is TRBV4-1; D may be TRBD1 (5 bases). CDR3 size: 15 residues. Trimming stripped 0 bases from V and 0 bases from J, with 6 bases between. Per germline, CDR1 MGHRA and CDR2 YSYEKL. CDR3 in amino acids: CASSQDRASGNTIYF. For the CDR3, the DNA is TGCGCCAGCAGCCAAGACAGGGCCTCTGGAAACACCATATATTTT.

The V and J genes are TRBV4-1 and TRBJ2-7, with 7 bases aligning to TRBD2. CDR3 size: 16 residues. Trimming cost V 5 bases and J 0 bases; bases outside gene matches: 10. Germline lookup yields CDR1 MGHRA and CDR2 YSYEKL. The CDR3 region has the DNA TGCGCCAGCAGCTACCTCCCCGCGGGGGACTCCTACGAGCAGTACTTC. It yields the protein CASSYLPAGDSYEQYF.

This clonotype was seen many times. V usage is TRBV7-6 and J usage is TRBJ1-1; 9 bases agree with TRBD1. This CDR3 contains 13 residues. Germline CDR1 and CDR2: SGHVS and FNYEAQ. Trimming cost V 6 bases and J 7 bases; bases outside gene matches: 6. The CDR3 DNA reads TGTGCCAGCAGAGAAAACAGGGGGCGTGAAGCTTTCTTT. This gives the protein CASRENRGREAFF.

This clonotype was detected a few times. The CDR3 region has the DNA TGCAGCGTCTCGGACAGGGACACAGATACGCAGTATTTT. This encodes CSVSDRDTDTQYF. This sequence joins TRBV29-1 and TRBJ2-3, with 8 bases lining up with TRBD1. Germline V gives CDR1 SQVTM, CDR2 ANQGSEA. Germline trimming cut 6 bases from V and 2 bases from J; bases unmatched to any gene: 4. The CDR3 extends over 13 amino acids.

The J gene is TRBJ1-1, the V gene TRBV15, with D maybe TRBD1 (5 bases). The CDR3 has 14 amino acids. Germline V CDR1 and CDR2: LNHNV, YYDKDF (reference sequence). Between the trimmed V and J ends, which lost 3 bases and 4 bases, there was a span of 12 bases. CDR3 bases: TGTGCCACCAGCAGCGCGGGGCGCCTCACTGAAGCTTTCTTT. Translation gives CATSSAGRLTEAFF.

This clonotype was observed at least ten times. This sequence joins TRBV7-9 and TRBJ1-2; D possibly corresponds to TRBD1 (5 bases). V gave up 4 bases and J gave up 4 bases, with 16 bases separating them. Germline V gene data show CDR1 as SEHNR and CDR2 as FQNEAQ (reference sequence). The CDR3 has 15 residues. The CDR3 DNA is TGTGCCAGCAGCTCATCCACGGGGGGACCCTATGGCTACACCTTC. Its translation: CASSSSTGGPYGYTF.

The V and J genes are TRBV15 and TRBJ2-5; D gene uncertain. Germline V CDR1 and CDR2: LNHNV, YYDKDF (reference sequence). This CDR3 has 12 amino acids. V lost 0 bases and J lost 10, with 9 bases in between. DNA for the CDR3: TGTGCCACCAGCAGAGATATAACCTTCCAGTACTTC. Protein product: CATSRDITFQYF. Full variable domain (remainder filled in from reference TRBV15 and TRBJ2-5): DAMVIQNPRYQVTQFGKPVTLSCSQTLNHNVMYWYQQKSSQAPKLLFHYYDKDFNNEADTPDNFQSRRPNTSFCFLDIRSPGLGDTAMYLCATSRDITFQYFGPGTRLLVL.

In regard to this clonotype: A much bigger clone sits one base away, suggesting this may be a read error. The conserved phenylalanine or tryptophan normally closing the CDR3 is absent here, so this likely arose from a read error. The chain links TRBV7-9 to TRBJ2-7; D may correspond to TRBD1 or TRBD2 (6 bases each). Trimming removed 5 bases from V and 6 bases from J, with 20 bases in between. Per germline, CDR1 SEHNR and CDR2 FQNEAQ (reference sequence). The CDR3 is 15 amino acids. The CDR3 DNA follows: TGTGCCAGCAGCCCTACCGGCGGGACAAGCATCGAGCAGTACTTA. Translating gives CASSPTGGTSIEQYL.

This clonotype appeared a few times. The V gene is TRBV4-2, the J gene TRBJ2-5; 10 bases match TRBD2. Germline loops: CDR1 LGHNA, CDR2 YNFKEQ. This CDR3 comprises 17 residues. V lost 0 bases and J lost 1; bases outside the gene matches: 5. The CDR3 bases are TGTGCCAGCAGCCAAGATGGACTAGCGGATACCCAAGAGACCCAGTACTTC. Translation gives CASSQDGLADTQETQYF.